The source of this T cell receptor (beta chain) is a study of blood T cell repertoires in COVID-19. Study context: The United States, Italy and Spain supplied acute and convalescent COVID-19 samples. The analysed material was cDNA or gDNA that came from T cells, B-cell-depleted T cells, or PBMCs.

Study processing details: The assay estimated nucleated cells by amplifying reference gene primers. The protocol was immunoSEQ multiplex PCR, while the TCRdb copy is restricted to in-frame clones and leaves out a portion. That table supplies the V and J calls and clone size; D and trimming were determined from the DNA. The sample carries some 53,000 clones, 87% recorded once. Trimming at V came to 6 bases and at J to 8 bases, leaving 10 bases not matched to a gene. The germline CDR1 and CDR2 sequences are SGHTA and FQGNSA. The CDR3 totals 15 residues. The sequenced sample consisted of peripheral blood. This rearrangement joins TRBV7-2 to TRBJ2-3; the match to TRBD2 covers 11 bases. This TCR derives from a human donor with active COVID-19. The donor label of this sample is uncertain. The CDR3 region is CASSSQTSGVGTQYF. CDR3 DNA: TGTGCCAGCAGTTCTCAGACTAGCGGGGTCGGTACGCAGTATTTT.